This TCR beta chain is from a study of T-cell reconstitution after alpha-beta-depleted transplantation in children. Study outcomes and limitations: Day-60 TCRbeta diversity that was high in some patients was derived from surviving recipient T cells and thymic progenitors. At the one-year point after transplant, T-cell counts and TCRbeta diversity were found to come mostly from T cells that had been newly produced.

Unique molecular identifiers were incorporated into the prepared TCRbeta library. One entry per CDR3 protein, called by TCRdb with MiXCR from the PCR reads. This table holds a few hundred thousand distinct CDR3 sequences, under 15% found once. As for this clonotype: As yet, its antigen is unknown.

Germline V CDR1 and CDR2: GTSNPN, SVGIG (reference sequence). V shed 7 bases and J shed 10 bases, with 19 bases lying between them. The CDR3 totals 12 residues. This sample comprised PBMCs, mostly from graft donor cells, obtained 360 days after TCRalphabeta/CD19-depleted stem cell transplant. The receptor's source is a male patient aged 10-17 years who had a stem cell transplant for acute myeloid leukemia, so the T cells may come from the graft donor. This chain uses TRBV30 with TRBJ1-2; D perhaps matches TRBD1 (5 bases). The CDR3 loop is CASSELSGVYTF. In nucleotides, the CDR3 is TGTGCCTCCTCAGAGCTGTCGGGGGTCTACACCTTC.